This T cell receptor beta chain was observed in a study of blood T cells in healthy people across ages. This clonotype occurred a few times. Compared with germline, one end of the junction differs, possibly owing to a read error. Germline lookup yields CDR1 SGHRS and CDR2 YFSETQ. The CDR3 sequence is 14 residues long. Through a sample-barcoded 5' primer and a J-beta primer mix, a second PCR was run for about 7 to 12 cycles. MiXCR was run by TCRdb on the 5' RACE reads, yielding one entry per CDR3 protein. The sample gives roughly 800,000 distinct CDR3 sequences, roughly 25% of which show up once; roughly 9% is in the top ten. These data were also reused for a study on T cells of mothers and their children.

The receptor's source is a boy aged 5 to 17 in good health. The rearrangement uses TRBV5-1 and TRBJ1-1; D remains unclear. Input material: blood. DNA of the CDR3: TGCGCCAGCAGCGACTACCTTCCCAGGTCTGAAGCTCTCTTT. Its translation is CASSDYLPRSEALF.